This T cell receptor (beta chain) was profiled in a study of blood T cell repertoires in COVID-19. CDR1 and CDR2 from the germline V gene are SGHDT and YYEEEE. The CDR3 contains 14 residues. V gave up 1 base and J gave up 10 bases, with 12 bases separating them. This clone was seen once. Repertoires were generated with immunoSEQ multiplex PCR, while TCRdb's copy carries only in-frame clones and drops some. The table has some 320,000 clones, under 95% seen once. The chain carries TRBV5-6 and TRBJ1-6, with D possibly being TRBD1 (6 bases). The sequence came from a man in his fifties or sixties who had recovered from COVID-19. Sequencing used PBMCs or T cells enriched from blood (not recorded which). In nucleotides, the CDR3 is TGTGCCAGCAGCTTGCGGGGGGGCGCGTCACCCCTCCACTTT. Its protein is CASSLRGGASPLHF.